The T cell receptor beta chain under discussion was sequenced for a study of blood T cell repertoires in COVID-19. Study-level information: COVID-19 samples from acute and convalescent phases originated in the United States, Italy and Spain.

The germline V and J ends were trimmed by 1 base and 4 bases, with 11 bases remaining between them. CDR1 and CDR2 (germline): LGHNA, YSLEER. This CDR3 contains 16 residues. This clone was observed once. In the study's own analysis: By means of reference gene primer amplification, nucleated cell counts were estimated. Produced via immunoSEQ multiplex PCR; TCRdb's table is partial and in-frame only. That table is the source of V, J and clone size, and D and trimming were worked out from the DNA. The sample lists about 270,000 clones; more than 85% were seen once. This receptor was identified in a man aged 40-55 years who had been exposed to COVID-19. Material for sequencing was PBMCs or T cells enriched from blood (not recorded which). The chain links TRBV4-3 to TRBJ1-6; D call uncertain. CDR3 nucleotides: TGCGCCAGCAGCCAAGTCTCGACACAGTATAATTCACCCCTCCACTTT. It specifies CASSQVSTQYNSPLHF.